The text below deals with one TCR beta chain. RNA transcripts gave rise to amplified TCR beta CDR3 regions. With the HTBI primer set, the TCR CDR3 went through a first round of RT-PCR. TCRdb reprocessed the multiplex PCR reads with MiXCR, giving one entry per CDR3 protein. The sample comprises nearly 600,000 distinct CDR3 sequences, more than 13% of which are singletons, and around 7% rests with the top ten. This record comes from a study of T cells in Graves' hyperthyroidism and ophthalmopathy. Together with thyroid ultrasound, orbital computed tomography, serum thyroxine and TRAb, clinical symptoms were used for diagnoses. From germline, CDR1 is DFQATT and CDR2 SNEGSKA (reference sequence). The CDR3 spans 14 residues. Trimming pared 6 bases from V and 0 bases from J, leaving 12 bases between.

This TCR derives from a woman aged 18-29 years with Graves' ophthalmopathy. The chain joins TRBV20-1 to TRBJ1-3, with D maybe TRBD1 (5 bases). Specimen: blood. CDR3 sequence (DNA): TGCAGTGCGTGGGACCCCCGCTCTGGAAACACCATATATTTT. Its translation is CSAWDPRSGNTIYF.